The present T cell receptor beta chain was sequenced within a study of OX40 agonist ivuxolimab in advanced cancers. Study summary: Patients receiving dose escalation had hepatocellular carcinoma, melanoma, renal cell or head and neck cancer.

Study conclusions and caveats: Patients who responded partially at 0.1-3.0 mg/kg showed clonal expansion ranking among the lowest.

Libraries were prepared by immunoSEQ multiplex PCR; TCRdb keeps only in-frame clonotypes and omits some of them. Of about 83,000 clones listed, about 89% are singletons. A word on this clone: Its antigen is unidentified.

Trimming stripped 6 bases from V and 5 bases from J, with 17 bases between. Germline V gives CDR1 LGHNT, CDR2 FRNRAP. CDR3 length: 15 residues. The sample was CD4+ or CD8+ T cells sorted from blood, taken in a trial of the OX40 agonist ivuxolimab. This clonotype originated in an adult with an advanced solid tumor such as melanoma, head and neck, liver or kidney cancer. The chain has TRBV12-5 and TRBJ1-5, with D maybe TRBD1 (5 bases). The CDR3 DNA reads as TGTGCTAGTGGAGGGACGGTTGGTTTGGATCAGCCCCAGCATTTT. This gives the protein CASGGTVGLDQPQHF.